The next 9 T cell receptor beta chains were all read from a single sample in a study of cytomegalovirus exposure and HLA in healthy donors. The PCR used 60 Vbeta and 13 Jbeta primers. Clones were sequenced by immunoSEQ multiplex PCR, and TCRdb holds only the in-frame ones, with some missing. Of tens of thousands of clones in the sample, 75% were seen once. Specimen: PBMCs. The receptors come from a man aged 40-49 years in good health and CMV-seronegative.

This clone was seen a few times. V gene TRBV6-6 combines with J gene TRBJ1-1; the D gene is possibly TRBD1 (5 bases). Germline lookup yields CDR1 MNHNY and CDR2 SVGAGI (reference sequence). This CDR3 is built from 13 residues. V lost 0 bases and J 4 bases, leaving 6 bases between the germline ends. CDR3 amino acids: CASSYSQGTEAFF. CDR3 DNA sequence: TGTGCCAGCAGTTACTCCCAGGGCACTGAAGCTTTCTTT.

This chain uses TRBV5-1 with TRBJ2-5; D perhaps matches TRBD1 (7 bases). In germline, CDR1 is SGHRS, CDR2 YFSETQ. The CDR3 contains 14 residues. Trimming removed 4 bases at V and 9 bases at J, with 19 bases between. In DNA, the CDR3 is TGCGCCAGCAGCCCCCAGGGGGGTGTGAGACCCCAGTACTTC. The encoded protein is CASSPQGGVRPQYF.

J is TRBJ2-3 and V is TRBV28; 8 positions agree with TRBD2. CDR3 length equals 16 residues. The germline gives CDR1 MDHEN, CDR2 SYDVKM. After removal of 7 bases from V and 5 bases from J, the junction contained 14 bases not matched to a gene. The CDR3 region has the DNA TGTGCCAGCAATATAGCGGGACTCCAGGCCGAAGATACGCAGTATTTT. Translation gives CASNIAGLQAEDTQYF.

This chain links TRBV4-2 with TRBJ1-1; the D is unclear. V lost 7 bases and J lost 0, with 18 bases in between. CDR3 length equals 16 residues. In germline, CDR1 is LGHNA, CDR2 YNFKEQ. This CDR3 is CASTTEVEALNTEAFF. DNA of the CDR3: TGTGCCAGCACGACCGAAGTGGAGGCCCTGAACACTGAAGCTTTCTTT.

The chain links TRBV6-5 to TRBJ1-5; 8 nucleotides align to TRBD1. The V and J ends lost 6 bases and 5 bases, in that order; junction bases with no gene match: 0. The germline V gene encodes CDR1 MNHEY and CDR2 SVGAGI. The CDR3 extends over 12 amino acids. The CDR3 DNA sequence: TGTGCCAGCAGGACAGGGGATCAGCCCCAGCATTTT. Translated, it gives CASRTGDQPQHF.

This clone was found a few times. This chain links TRBV28 with TRBJ1-3; 8 nucleotides align to TRBD1. The CDR3 consists of 19 residues. V gave up 6 bases and J gave up 0 bases; unmatched junction bases: 16. Germline V gene lookup returns CDR1 MDHEN and CDR2 SYDVKM. The CDR3 spells CASRGGTGLGRGSGNTIYF. The CDR3 region has the DNA TGTGCCAGCAGGGGGGGGACAGGACTCGGAAGGGGCTCTGGAAACACCATATATTTT.

This clone occurred once. V and J are TRBV15 and TRBJ1-6; 9 bases fit TRBD1. The CDR3 spans 18 residues. J gave up 7 bases and V 0 bases, and 10 bases lay outside the gene matches. The germline V gene has CDR1 LNHNV and CDR2 YYDKDF (reference sequence). The CDR3 DNA reads as TGTGCCACCAGCAGAGAAAAGGCCGGGGACAGGGACAATTCACCCCTCCACTTT. This encodes CATSREKAGDRDNSPLHF.

This clone was observed a few times. This chain connects TRBV27 to TRBJ2-7; TRBD2 aligns across 7 bases. CDR3 size: 14 residues. The junction had 11 bases not matched to a gene; V was cut back by 3 bases and J by 9 bases. Germline V CDR1 and CDR2: MNHEY, SMNVEV (reference sequence). CDR3 in amino acids: CASSFSDRGGRQYF. The CDR3 DNA is TGTGCCAGCAGTTTCTCGGACCGGGGAGGGAGGCAGTACTTC.

The V and J genes are TRBV7-3 and TRBJ2-3, with unresolved D. CDR3 length equals 15 residues. Germline loops: CDR1 SGHTA, CDR2 FQGTGA. Trimming left V 5 bases short and J 5 bases short, with 17 bases between. This CDR3 is CASSLRLTPGDTQYF. The CDR3, as DNA: TGTGCCAGCAGCCTCAGACTGACTCCCGGAGATACGCAGTATTTT.